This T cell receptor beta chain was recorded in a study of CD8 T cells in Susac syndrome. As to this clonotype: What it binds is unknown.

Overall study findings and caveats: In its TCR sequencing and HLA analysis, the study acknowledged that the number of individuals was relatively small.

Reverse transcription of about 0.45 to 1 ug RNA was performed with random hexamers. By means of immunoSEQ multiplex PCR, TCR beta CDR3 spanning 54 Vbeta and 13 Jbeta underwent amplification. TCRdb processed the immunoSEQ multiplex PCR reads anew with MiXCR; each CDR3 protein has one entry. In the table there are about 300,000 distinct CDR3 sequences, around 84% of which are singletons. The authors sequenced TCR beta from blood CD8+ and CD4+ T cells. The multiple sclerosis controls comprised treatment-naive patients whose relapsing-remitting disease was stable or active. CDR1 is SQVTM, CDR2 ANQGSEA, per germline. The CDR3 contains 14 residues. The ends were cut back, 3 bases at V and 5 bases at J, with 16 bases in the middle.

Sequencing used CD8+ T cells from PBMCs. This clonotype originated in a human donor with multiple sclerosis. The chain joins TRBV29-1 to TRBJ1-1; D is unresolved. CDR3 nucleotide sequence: TGCAGCGTTGACACCGGAAGCCGGGAGACTGAAGCTTTCTTT. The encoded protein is CSVDTGSRETEAFF.